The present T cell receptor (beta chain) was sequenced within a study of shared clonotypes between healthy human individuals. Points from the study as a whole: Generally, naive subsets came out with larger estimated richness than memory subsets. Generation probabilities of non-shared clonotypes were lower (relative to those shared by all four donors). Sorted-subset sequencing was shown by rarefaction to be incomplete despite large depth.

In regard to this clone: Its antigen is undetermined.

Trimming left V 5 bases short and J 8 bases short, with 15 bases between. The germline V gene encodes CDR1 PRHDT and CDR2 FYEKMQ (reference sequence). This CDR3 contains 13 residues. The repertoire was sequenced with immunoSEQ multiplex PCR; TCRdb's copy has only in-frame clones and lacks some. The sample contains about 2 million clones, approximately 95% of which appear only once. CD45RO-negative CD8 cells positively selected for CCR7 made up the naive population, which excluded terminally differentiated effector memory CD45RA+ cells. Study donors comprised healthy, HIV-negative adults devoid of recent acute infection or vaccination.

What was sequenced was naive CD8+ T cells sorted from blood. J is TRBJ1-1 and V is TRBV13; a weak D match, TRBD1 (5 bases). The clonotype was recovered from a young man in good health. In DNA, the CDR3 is TGTGCCAGCAGCGAGGAATCCGGGGCGGAAGCTTTCTTT. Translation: CASSEESGAEAFF.